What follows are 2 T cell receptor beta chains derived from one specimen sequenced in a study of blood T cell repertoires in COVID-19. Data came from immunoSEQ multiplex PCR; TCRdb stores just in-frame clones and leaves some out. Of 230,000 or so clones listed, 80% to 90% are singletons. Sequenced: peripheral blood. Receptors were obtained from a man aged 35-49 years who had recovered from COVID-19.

The CDR3 sequence is CASRTGSYGYTF. DNA for the CDR3: TGCGCCAGCAGGACAGGGAGCTATGGCTACACCTTC. The chain is built from TRBV10-2 and TRBJ1-2; 7 bases are a match to TRBD1. Germline V gene data show CDR1 as WSHSY and CDR2 as SAAADI. The CDR3 extends over 12 amino acids. J was trimmed by 4 bases and V by 6 bases; bases with no gene match: 2.

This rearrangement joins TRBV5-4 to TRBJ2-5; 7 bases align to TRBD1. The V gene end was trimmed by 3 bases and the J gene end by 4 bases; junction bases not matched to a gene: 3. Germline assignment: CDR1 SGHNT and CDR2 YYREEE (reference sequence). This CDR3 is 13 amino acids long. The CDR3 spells CASSSTGVETQYF. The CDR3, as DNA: TGTGCCAGCAGCTCCACAGGGGTAGAGACCCAGTACTTC.